The 32 T cell receptor gamma chains below come from one sample, sequenced in a study of intestinal T cells in coeliac disease. TRG repertoires were amplified with LymphoTrack primers from 150 to 250 ng of biopsy DNA. TCRdb fed the multiplex PCR reads to CATT. The sample lists under 950 gamma-chain clones; about half were seen once. Genomic DNA came from ten approximately 4.8-µm formalin-fixed paraffin-embedded scrolls per case. The sample consisted of a duodenal biopsy. These receptor sequences come from a human donor with celiac disease.

This rearrangement joins TRGV8 to TRGJP1. The trim removed 11 bases at V and 7 bases at J, leaving 7 bases unmatched. CDR1 VENAVY and CDR2 YDSYNSRV come from the germline V gene. The CDR3 consists of 11 residues. CDR3 region: CAILFGWFKIF. Written as DNA, the CDR3 is TGTGCCATCCTATTTGGTTGGTTCAAGATATTT.

The V and J genes are TRGV2 and TRGJP2. V shed 2 bases and J 12 bases; nucleotides not matched to a gene: 15. CDR1 EGSNGY and CDR2 YDSYNSKV come from the germline V gene. This CDR3 has 15 residues. DNA of the CDR3: TGTGCCACCTGGGACGAGGGGGTCGTGATTGGGATCAAGACGTTT. Protein product: CATWDEGVVIGIKTF.

This clone rates as large (0.1 to 1%). The V call is TRGV9, the J call TRGJ1 or TRGJ2. The CDR3 has 15 residues. V lost 2 bases to trimming and J lost 3 bases; unmatched junction nucleotides: 10. Germline assignment: CDR1 GITISATS and CDR2 ISYDGTV (reference sequence). CDR3 loop: CALWEGGTSYYKKLF. The CDR3 DNA sequence: TGTGCCTTGTGGGAGGGAGGTACTAGTTATTATAAGAAACTCTTT.

A remark on this clone: A read error may be the cause here, since a much bigger clone is one base away. In the same sample, other DNA sequences code for this CDR3. This sequence joins TRGV10 and TRGJP1. TRGV10 is filed as an ORF, its function uncertain. CDR3 size: 18 residues. The chain's CDR3 is CAAWERVLLDTTGWFKIF. CDR3 in DNA: TGCGCTGCGTGGGAAAGGGTTCTCCTAGATACCACTGGTTGGTTCAAGATATTT.

This clone is labeled large. The V and J genes are TRGV5 and TRGJ1 or TRGJ2. The CDR3 runs to 13 residues. Germline CDR1 VINAFY, CDR2 YDVSNSKD. V shed 3 bases and J 4 bases; nucleotides not matched to a gene: 6. The CDR3, as DNA: TGTGCCACCTGGGACTGCCCCTATTATAAGAAACTCTTT. As protein: CATWDCPYYKKLF.

In its sample, this clone was seen a few times. This chain joins TRGV10 and TRGJP1. TRGV10 is annotated as an ORF whose role is uncertain. The CDR3 consists of 15 residues. J was trimmed by 13 bases and V by 8 bases; bases with no gene match: 20. CDR3 loop: CAAWDLILLLLFKIF. As DNA, the CDR3 is TGTGCTGCGTGGGATCTAATCCTACTTTTGTTGTTCAAGATATTT.

This clone has a handful of counts. The mismatch at residue 4 between this DNA's translation and the TCRdb protein of a much larger clone likely reflects a read error; the protein shown is translated from the DNA. The chain joins TRGV11 to TRGJP2. TRGV11 falls under the ORF class, with uncertain function. CDR3 size: 14 residues. CDR3 DNA sequence: TGTGCCTGCCGGATTGAACGTAGTGATTGGATCAAGACGTTT. Its protein product is CACRIERSDWIKTF.

This clone is large within its sample. The chain employs TRGV5 and TRGJ1 or TRGJ2. The CDR3 consists of 12 residues. J lost 11 bases, V lost 4 bases, and 11 bases had no gene match. CDR1 and CDR2 (germline): VINAFY, YDVSNSKD. CDR3 amino acids: CATWEVRAEKLF. The CDR3, as DNA: TGTGCCACCTGGGAAGTAAGAGCGGAGAAACTCTTT.

The chain has TRGV3 and TRGJ1 or TRGJ2. This CDR3 spans 15 amino acids. Germline CDR1 is VTNTFY and CDR2 is YDVSTARD (reference sequence). Trimming cost V 1 base and J 8 bases; bases outside gene matches: 14. CDR3 DNA: TGTGCCACCTGGGACAGACCACTAATCGGGGATAAGAAACTCTTT. As protein: CATWDRPLIGDKKLF.

V and J are TRGV4 and TRGJ1 or TRGJ2. V was pared by 0 bases and J by 5 bases, with 10 bases of the junction left unmatched. The CDR3 spans 15 residues. Germline values: CDR1 EGSTGY, CDR2 YDSYTSSV. The CDR3 DNA sequence: TGTGCCACCTGGGATGGGCATCGAATTAATTATAAGAAACTCTTT. Residues: CATWDGHRINYKKLF.

This clone is large. Compared with germline, one end of the junction differs, possibly owing to a read error. V gene TRGV2 combines with J gene TRGJ1 or TRGJ2. Germline V CDR1 and CDR2: EGSNGY, YDSYNSKV. CDR3 size: 12 residues. This chain's CDR3 is CATWDGYYKKLF. CDR3 nucleotide sequence: TGTGCCACCTGGGACGGTTATTATAAGAAACTTTTT.

This chain joins TRGV2 and TRGJ1 or TRGJ2. V was clipped by 12 bases and J by 10 bases; unmatched bases: 21. The germline V gene has CDR1 EGSNGY and CDR2 YDSYNSKV. This CDR3 is 13 amino acids long. As DNA, the CDR3 is TGTGCCCACCTGGGTCCCCCCGTGGTGAAGAAACTCTTT. Translating gives CAHLGPPVVKKLF.

Sample share makes this clone large. J is TRGJP1 and V is TRGV8. The CDR3 has 17 residues. The J segment lost 0 bases and the V segment lost 9 bases, leaving 16 bases of the junction unmatched. Germline V gene sequence: CDR1 VENAVY, CDR2 YDSYNSRV. CDR3 sequence: CATPTASLYTTGWFKIF. The CDR3 DNA sequence: TGTGCCACCCCTACCGCCTCCTTATATACCACTGGTTGGTTCAAGATATTT.

This clone was seen a handful of times. TCRdb shows a much larger clone's protein in place of this DNA's translation, and the two differ at residue 10, likely through a read error; the protein shown is translated from the DNA. The gene calls are TRGV10 and TRGJP1. The J call is uncertain, as TRGJP better fits the DNA end. TRGV10 has ORF status, its function being uncertain. This CDR3 region has 11 residues. This CDR3 is CAAWAGWFKVF. In nucleotides, the CDR3 is TGTGCTGCGTGGGCTGGTTGGTTCAAGGTATTT.

This clone qualifies as large (0.1 to 1%). V gene TRGV10 combines with J gene TRGJP1. TRGV10 is annotated as an ORF whose role is uncertain. CDR3 size: 17 residues. The junction had 13 bases not matched to a gene; V was cut back by 8 bases and J by 0 bases. The CDR3 coding sequence is TGTGCTGCGTGGGATTACCCGGTATATACCACTGGTTGGTTCAAGATATTT. Amino acid sequence: CAAWDYPVYTTGWFKIF.

Concerning this clone itself: This could be a read error, since a much larger clone is one nucleotide away. The chain carries TRGV9 and TRGJ1 or TRGJ2. This CDR3 region has 19 residues. Germline V gene sequence: CDR1 GITISATS, CDR2 ISYDGTV (reference sequence). V lost 0 bases and J lost 6; bases outside the gene matches: 23. The CDR3 nucleotides are TGTGCCTTGTGGGAGGTGCAAAGGTACAAGAGGAACTTAGGTTATAAGAAACTCTTT. This gives the protein CALWEVQRYKRNLGYKKLF.

This clone has a handful of counts. CDR3 nucleotides: TGTGCCTGCTGGAGCTACCATCTTGGTTGGTTCAAGATATTT. Encoded protein: CACWSYHLGWFKIF. V is TRGV11 and J is TRGJP1. TRGV11 is assigned to the ORF class and has an uncertain function. CDR3 length equals 14 residues. V dropped 8 bases and J dropped 7; count of bases not matched to a gene: 10.

The genes are TRGV11 and TRGJP1. TRGV11 is known as an ORF, though its function is uncertain. The length of the CDR3 is 15 residues. V dropped 13 bases and J dropped 2; count of bases not matched to a gene: 13. The CDR3 DNA is TGTGCCTGTTCGTGTCGGATGACCACTGGTTGGTTCAAGATATTT. Translation: CACSCRMTTGWFKIF.

The rearrangement links TRGV2 to TRGJ1 or TRGJ2. This CDR3 contains 15 residues. J was trimmed by 1 base and V by 1 base; bases with no gene match: 7. From germline, CDR1 is EGSNGY and CDR2 YDSYNSKV. Here the CDR3 DNA reads TGTGCCACCTGGGACGGTAGATTTAATTATTATAAGAAACTCTTT. Its protein product is CATWDGRFNYYKKLF.

The gene calls are TRGV5 and TRGJ1 or TRGJ2. V lost 3 bases to trimming and J lost 12 bases; unmatched junction nucleotides: 8. The length of the CDR3 is 11 residues. CDR1 and CDR2 (germline): VINAFY, YDVSNSKD. CDR3 DNA: TGTGCCACCTGGGACGCGTCCGCGAAACTCTTT. It is translated as CATWDASAKLF.

This clone was observed a few times. TCRdb's protein sequence differs at residue 4 from the translated DNA; the protein presented here follows the DNA. The chain uses TRGV10 and TRGJ1 or TRGJ2. TRGV10 counts as an open reading frame of uncertain function. This CDR3 is built from 12 residues. J gave up 5 bases and V 10 bases, and 9 bases lay outside the gene matches. CDR3 in amino acids: CAALGEDYKKLF. CDR3 nucleotide sequence: TGTGCTGCGTTGGGGGAGGATTATAAGAAACTCTTT.

Judged by abundance, this clone is large. This chain uses TRGV5 with TRGJ1 or TRGJ2. V gave up 0 bases and J gave up 10 bases; unmatched junction bases: 12. The CDR3 is 14 amino acids. Germline V CDR1 and CDR2: VINAFY, YDVSNSKD. CDR3 sequence (DNA): TGTGCCACCTGGGACAGGCAACGGGGGCGGAAGAAACTCTTT. Translated: CATWDRQRGRKKLF.

This clone turned up a few times. A much larger clone differs by one base, so this may be a read error. This CDR3 is also generated by other DNA sequences in the sample. This chain connects TRGV4 to TRGJ1 or TRGJ2. Germline CDR1 EGSTGY, CDR2 YDSYTSSV. The CDR3 extends over 17 amino acids. The CDR3 loop is CATWDGPIPTHYYKKLF. The CDR3 nucleotides are TGTGCCACCTGGGATGGGCCGATACCCACCCATTATTATAAGAAACTCTTC.

By its share, this clone is large. The chain has TRGV10 and TRGJ1 or TRGJ2. TRGV10 is noted as an ORF with a role that remains uncertain. V shed 8 bases and J 4 bases; nucleotides not matched to a gene: 9. There are 13 residues in the CDR3. This chain's CDR3 is CAAWDSRYYKKLF. Written as DNA, the CDR3 is TGTGCTGCGTGGGATTCGCGCTATTATAAGAAACTCTTT.

This clone was observed a few times. The genes are TRGV4 and TRGJ1 or TRGJ2. The germline CDR1 and CDR2 sequences are EGSTGY and YDSYTSSV. The V and J ends lost 5 bases and 0 bases, in that order; junction bases with no gene match: 7. This CDR3 comprises 14 residues. The DNA for the CDR3 is TGTGCCACCTGGGGATGCACGAATTATTATAAGAAACTCTTT. It codes for CATWGCTNYYKKLF.

The chain employs TRGV10 and TRGJP1. TRGV10 is an ORF for which the function is uncertain. This CDR3 spans 11 amino acids. The J segment lost 17 bases and the V segment lost 7 bases, leaving 11 bases of the junction unmatched. The CDR3 loop is CAAWSFSRKIF. CDR3 DNA: TGTGCTGCGTGGTCCTTTAGTCGTAAGATATTT.

This clone has only a few counts. The chain is built from TRGV9 and TRGJ1 or TRGJ2. The V gene's germline CDR1 is GITISATS and CDR2 ISYDGTV (reference sequence). Unmatched junction bases numbered 5, after V lost 0 bases and J lost 3 bases. The CDR3 has 14 residues. The CDR3 is CALWEVPIYYKKLF. The CDR3 DNA sequence: TGTGCCTTGTGGGAGGTGCCAATTTATTATAAGAAACTCTTT.

This clone qualifies as large. This rearrangement joins TRGV8 to TRGJ1 or TRGJ2. The CDR3 has 14 amino acids. After removal of 1 base from V and 4 bases from J, the junction contained 7 bases not matched to a gene. Germline V gene sequence: CDR1 VENAVY, CDR2 YDSYNSRV. The CDR3 loop reads CATWDSSTYYKKLF. The DNA for the CDR3 is TGTGCCACCTGGGATAGTTCGACCTATTATAAGAAACTCTTT.

Note on this clone: TCRdb has a much larger clone's protein, which differs at residue 3 from the translation of this DNA, likely because of a read error; what is shown is the protein translated from the DNA. This chain joins TRGV2 and TRGJP2. CDR3 length: 14 residues. Germline loops: CDR1 EGSNGY, CDR2 YDSYNSKV. CDR3 sequence reads: CAIWDGCSDWIKTF. The CDR3 DNA reads as TGTGCCATCTGGGACGGTTGTAGTGATTGGATCAAGACGTTT.

By share, this clone ranks as large. The chain joins TRGV11 to TRGJP1. TRGV11 carries the ORF label, with uncertain function. The CDR3 totals 9 residues. V trimming: 12 bases; J trimming: 9 bases; junction bases outside the gene matches: 1. This chain's CDR3 is CACRWFKIF. The CDR3 nucleotides are TGTGCCTGCCGTTGGTTCAAGATATTT.

In its sample, this clone ranks as large. The V and J genes are TRGV4 and TRGJ1 or TRGJ2. Germline V gives CDR1 EGSTGY, CDR2 YDSYTSSV. Germline trimming cut 0 bases from V and 4 bases from J; bases unmatched to any gene: 6. The CDR3 contains 14 residues. CDR3 residues: CATWDGPPYYKKLF. The CDR3 nucleotides are TGTGCCACCTGGGATGGGCCGCCGTATTATAAGAAACTCTTT.

The V call is TRGV8, the J call TRGJP2. The germline gives CDR1 VENAVY, CDR2 YDSYNSRV. The CDR3 loop spans 13 amino acids. V was clipped by 12 bases and J by 4 bases; unmatched bases: 11. The CDR3 DNA sequence: TGTGCCGCTGTATCAATTAGTGATTGGATCAAGACGTTT. It encodes CAAVSISDWIKTF.